Below are 20 T cell receptor beta chains sequenced from a single sample in a study of T cell repertoires in cytomegalovirus infection. Their antigen targets remain unknown. TCRdb analysed the reads with MiXCR anew, one entry per CDR3 protein. The top ten clones hold around 67% of a sample with 50,000 to 65,000 distinct CDR3 sequences, 20% to 25% of them seen once. Material: CD8+ T cells from cultured PBMCs, obtained from culture after CMV antigen stimulation. The receptor source for this set is a human donor in good health (CMV status not recorded). Some clones in this sample may be carry-over from other donors' samples.

The chain combines TRBV7-9 with TRBJ2-7; D tentatively fits TRBD1 or TRBD2 (5 bases each). V dropped 5 bases and J dropped 0 bases, with 14 bases sitting between them. Germline assignment: CDR1 SEHNR and CDR2 FQNEAQ (reference sequence). The CDR3 has 15 amino acids. CDR3 DNA sequence: TGTGCCAGCAGCGCCCGGGACCGATCCTCCTACGAGCAGTACTTC. It codes for CASSARDRSSYEQYF.

The gene calls are TRBV7-2 and TRBJ2-5; D assignment may be TRBD1 or TRBD2 (5 bases each). Germline assignment: CDR1 SGHTA and CDR2 FQGNSA. There are 14 residues in the CDR3. V gave up 3 bases and J gave up 2 bases, with 10 bases separating them. The CDR3 is CASSFRGEQETQYF. CDR3 bases: TGTGCCAGCAGCTTCCGAGGGGAGCAAGAGACCCAGTACTTC.

This clonotype was counted only a few times. This chain uses TRBV28 with TRBJ1-2; D remains unclear. This CDR3 comprises 14 residues. V was clipped by 3 bases and J by 4 bases, with 12 bases between them. Germline CDR1 reads MDHEN; CDR2 reads SYDVKM. In DNA form, the CDR3 reads TGTGCCAGCAGTTTGACTCCTAAGGGCTATGGCTACACCTTC. This translates into CASSLTPKGYGYTF.

The gene calls are TRBV5-6 and TRBJ2-5; 7 bases fit TRBD2. V dropped 2 bases and J dropped 4; count of bases not matched to a gene: 11. Per the germline V gene, CDR1 is SGHDT and CDR2 is YYEEEE. The CDR3 covers 16 residues. CDR3: CASSFGMAGVGETQYF. For the CDR3, the DNA is TGTGCCAGCAGCTTTGGTATGGCGGGAGTCGGAGAGACCCAGTACTTC.

The rearrangement links TRBV6-2 or TRBV6-3 to TRBJ1-6, with D perhaps TRBD1 (5 bases). Looked up from germline, CDR1 is MNHEY and CDR2 is SVGEGT. CDR3 length equals 15 residues. Trimming took off 5 bases at V and 7 bases at J, with 15 bases between the two ends. CDR3 coding DNA: TGTGCCAGCAGTACGGCGACAGTCTGGAATTCACCCCTCCACTTT. It encodes CASSTATVWNSPLHF.

This clonotype has more than one count but fewer than ten. This sequence joins TRBV6-2 or TRBV6-3 and TRBJ2-7, with D unclear. This CDR3 is 12 amino acids long. From germline, CDR1 is MNHEY and CDR2 SVGEGT. Deletions cut 5 bases from V and 5 bases from J, with 10 bases between. The CDR3 bases are TGTGCCAGCAGTCCGGACCGGAACGAGCAGTACTTC. It is translated as CASSPDRNEQYF.

V gene TRBV7-8 combines with J gene TRBJ1-1; D unclear. This CDR3 is 12 amino acids long. V was cut by 4 bases and J by 5 bases, with 8 bases left in between. Per germline, CDR1 SGHVS and CDR2 FQNEAQ. CDR3 loop: CASSSPWTEAFF. In nucleotides, the CDR3 is TGTGCCAGCAGCTCCCCTTGGACTGAAGCTTTCTTT. The full variable domain, with the rest looked up from reference TRBV7-8 and TRBJ1-1, is GAGVSQSPRYKVAKRGQDVALRCDPISGHVSLFWYQQALGQGPEFLTYFQNEAQLDKSGLPSDRFFAERPEGSVSTLKIQRTQQEDSAVYLCASSSPWTEAFFGQGTRLTVV.

This clonotype was counted between two and nine times. The genes are TRBV7-6 and TRBJ2-1; D might be TRBD2 (7 bases). Looked up from germline, CDR1 is SGHVS and CDR2 is FNYEAQ. V dropped 5 bases and J dropped 9 bases, with 17 bases sitting between them. CDR3 length equals 14 residues. In DNA form, the CDR3 reads TGTGCCAGCAGCCCTTTGGGGGGGGGCGTTGAGCAGTTCTTC. This sequence encodes CASSPLGGGVEQFF.

This clonotype was seen a few times. The CDR3 here is CASSGGTATEAFF. The CDR3 region has the DNA TGTGCCAGCAGCGGGGGGACAGCTACTGAAGCTTTCTTT. The chain recombines TRBV11-1 with TRBJ1-1; 7 bases are shared with TRBD1. Germline loops: CDR1 SGHAT, CDR2 FQDESV (reference sequence). With V trimmed by 5 bases and J by 5 bases, 5 bases remained unmatched. The CDR3 runs 13 residues.

This clonotype has only a few counts. This chain joins TRBV11-2 and TRBJ1-1, with D perhaps matching TRBD1 (5 bases). Germline CDR1 is SGHAT and CDR2 is FQNNGV. The CDR3 loop spans 15 amino acids. The V gene lost 4 bases and the J gene lost 0 bases, with 12 bases spanning the gap. The CDR3 region is CASSSTGFMNTEAFF. The CDR3 DNA is TGTGCCAGCAGCTCAACAGGATTCATGAACACTGAAGCTTTCTTT.

This clonotype occurred a few times. This rearrangement joins TRBV11-2 to TRBJ2-3; 12 nucleotides match TRBD2. The V segment lost 5 bases and the J segment 1 base; nucleotides outside the gene matches: 4. The CDR3 spans 16 residues. The germline CDR1 and CDR2 sequences are SGHAT and FQNNGV. CDR3 nucleotides: TGTGCCAGCAGCCCACGGACTAGCGGGGGCACAGATACGCAGTATTTT. This sequence encodes CASSPRTSGGTDTQYF.

In this sample, this clonotype turned up a few times. The CDR3 region has the DNA TGTGCCAGCAGTTACGCGACAAGCAACACCGGGGAGCTGTTTTTT. Protein: CASSYATSNTGELFF. This chain joins TRBV6-5 and TRBJ2-2, with D unclear. V gave up 2 bases and J gave up 2 bases, with 9 bases separating them. Germline V gene data show CDR1 as MNHEY and CDR2 as SVGAGI. The CDR3 covers 15 residues.

This clonotype was recorded at least ten times. The CDR3 DNA sequence: TGTGCCAGCAGTTACTCAAACTACGAGCAGTACTTC. It specifies CASSYSNYEQYF. The V and J genes are TRBV6-2 or TRBV6-3 and TRBJ2-7; no reliable D call. Germline V lookup: CDR1 MNHEY, CDR2 SVGEGT. The CDR3 consists of 12 residues. V gave up 0 bases and J gave up 3 bases, with 3 bases separating them.

A few counts support this clonotype. The V and J genes are TRBV27 and TRBJ1-2; D is undetermined. CDR3 length: 13 amino acids. Germline lookup yields CDR1 MNHEY and CDR2 SMNVEV (reference sequence). V was cut by 3 bases and J by 0 bases, with 5 bases left in between. DNA for the CDR3: TGTGCCAGCAGTTTGACACCTAACTATGGCTACACCTTC. This translates into CASSLTPNYGYTF.

This chain links TRBV7-3 with TRBJ2-1; a weak D match, TRBD2 (5 bases). This CDR3 spans 12 amino acids. The germline V and J ends were trimmed by 0 bases and 10 bases, with 7 bases remaining between them. In germline, CDR1 is SGHTA, CDR2 FQGTGA. CDR3 residues: CASSLTAGEQFF. The CDR3 nucleotides are TGTGCCAGCAGCTTAACGGCGGGCGAGCAGTTCTTC. The full variable domain, rest sourced from reference TRBV7-3 and TRBJ2-1, is GAGVSQTPSNKVTEKGKYVELRCDPISGHTALYWYRQSLGQGPEFLIYFQGTGAADDSGLPNDRFFAVRPEGSVSTLKIQRTERGDSAVYLCASSLTAGEQFFGPGTRLTVL.

J is TRBJ1-6 and V is TRBV7-2; D is undetermined. Germline values: CDR1 SGHTA, CDR2 FQGNSA. CDR3 size: 18 residues. V was shortened by 2 bases and J by 4 bases, with 18 bases between the two germline ends. The CDR3 loop reads CASSLYEWEYVYNSPLHF. Written as DNA, the CDR3 is TGTGCCAGCAGCTTATATGAGTGGGAATACGTTTATAATTCACCCCTCCACTTT. The variable domain in full, with the rest retrieved from reference TRBV7-2 and TRBJ1-6, is GAGVSQSPSNKVTEKGKDVELRCDPISGHTALYWYRQSLGQGLEFLIYFQGNSAPDKSGLPSDRFSAERTGGSVSTLTIQRTQQEDSAVYLCASSLYEWEYVYNSPLHFGNGTRLTVT.

The chain couples TRBV6-1 to TRBJ2-6; TRBD1 aligns across 9 bases. Germline V gene lookup returns CDR1 MNHNS and CDR2 SASEGT. With 8 bases clipped from V and 1 base from J, the junction kept 9 bases outside the gene matches. The CDR3 has 17 amino acids. The CDR3 DNA is TGTGCCAGCGCCCCAGGGACAGGGATGTCTGGGGCCAACGTCCTGACTTTC. Its protein product is CASAPGTGMSGANVLTF.

This clonotype was observed a few times. This chain joins TRBV28 and TRBJ1-5; weak D call: TRBD1 (6 bases). With 7 bases removed from V and 4 bases from J, the gap between germline ends came to 17 bases. CDR1 is MDHEN and CDR2 is SYDVKM in the germline V gene. CDR3 length: 15 amino acids. The chain's CDR3 is CASTQFGGGNQPQHF. CDR3 bases: TGTGCCAGCACCCAATTCGGAGGGGGTAATCAGCCCCAGCATTTT.

This clonotype was recorded at least ten times. V is TRBV7-6 and J is TRBJ1-1; no clear D gene. The CDR3 has 15 amino acids. V was pared by 4 bases and J by 0 bases, with 12 bases between. Looked up from germline, CDR1 is SGHVS and CDR2 is FNYEAQ. The CDR3 loop is CASSSQMAMNTEAFF. The CDR3 DNA reads TGTGCCAGCAGCTCCCAGATGGCGATGAACACTGAAGCTTTCTTT.

The chain employs TRBV11-2 and TRBJ1-1; D is ambiguous. The V and J ends lost 5 bases and 0 bases respectively, with 7 bases between them. Germline CDR1 reads SGHAT; CDR2 reads FQNNGV. This CDR3 spans 13 amino acids. CDR3: CASSQTVNTEAFF. CDR3 DNA: TGTGCCAGCAGCCAGACGGTGAACACTGAAGCTTTCTTT.